A single sample is the source of the 6 T cell receptor beta chains below, sequenced in a study of T-cell reconstitution after alpha-beta-depleted transplantation in children. Unique molecular identifiers were incorporated into the prepared TCRbeta library. TCRdb reprocessed the PCR reads with MiXCR, giving one entry per CDR3 protein. The repertoire includes about 610,000 distinct CDR3 sequences, 10% of them detected once, and 3.5% to 5% sits in the top ten. This specimen consisted of PBMCs from the stem cell graft donor, obtained from the stem cell graft. Receptors were obtained from a human donor who donated a stem cell graft to a child with acute myeloid leukemia.

This clonotype was detected many times. The genes are TRBV27 and TRBJ2-1, with 12 bases fitting TRBD1. Trimming removed 5 bases from V and 14 bases from J; junction bases left unmatched: 7. Germline CDR1 MNHEY, CDR2 SMNVEV (reference sequence). This CDR3 spans 13 amino acids. The CDR3 region is CASSPSGQGAKFF. The CDR3 region has the DNA TGTGCCAGCAGTCCATCGGGACAGGGGGCAAAGTTCTTC.

Many counts were recorded for this clonotype. The chain couples TRBV5-1 to TRBJ2-4; TRBD1 matches at 9 bases. With 1 base clipped from V and 8 bases from J, the junction kept 7 bases outside the gene matches. The CDR3 has 15 amino acids. CDR1 is SGHRS and CDR2 is YFSETQ in the germline V gene. The CDR3 here is CASSLMGDRADIQYF. CDR3 DNA sequence: TGCGCCAGCAGCTTGATGGGGGACAGGGCGGACATTCAGTACTTC.

V is TRBV20-1 and J is TRBJ2-2; 11 nucleotides align to TRBD1. Germline CDR1 is DFQATT and CDR2 is SNEGSKA (reference sequence). CDR3 length: 17 residues. Trimming took 0 bases from V and 2 from J; bases not matched to a gene: 5. The CDR3 DNA reads as TGCAGTGCTAGAGACGCGGGACAGGGGGGCAACACCGGGGAGCTGTTTTTT. Residues: CSARDAGQGGNTGELFF.

The rearrangement joins TRBV3-1 to TRBJ1-2, with TRBD1 as a possible D gene (5 bases). CDR3 length: 13 amino acids. V was trimmed by 1 base and J by 5 bases, leaving 8 bases between them. The germline V gene has CDR1 LGHDT and CDR2 YNNKEL (reference sequence). CDR3 in DNA: TGTGCCAGCAGCCAAGTGAGGGGTTATGGCTACACCTTC. This codes for CASSQVRGYGYTF.

This clonotype was seen at least ten times. This chain links TRBV20-1 with TRBJ2-3; perhaps TRBD2 as D (6 bases). The CDR3 spans 17 residues. Per germline, CDR1 DFQATT and CDR2 SNEGSKA (reference sequence). The V gene lost 3 bases and the J gene lost 2 bases, with 21 bases spanning the gap. In DNA, the CDR3 is TGCAGTGCTAGTCGTTGGGCGGGAAGGCAAAACACAGATACGCAGTATTTT. It encodes CSASRWAGRQNTDTQYF.

This chain links TRBV6-6 with TRBJ2-1; TRBD2 matches 8 bases. After removal of 3 bases from V and 7 bases from J, the junction contained 2 bases not matched to a gene. There are 13 residues in the CDR3. Germline V gene data show CDR1 as MNHNY and CDR2 as SVGAGI (reference sequence). CDR3 sequence reads: CASSYTGGNEQFF. As DNA, the CDR3 is TGTGCCAGCAGTTATACGGGGGGGAATGAGCAGTTCTTC.